The rows below give T cell receptor beta chains drawn from one sample of a study of regulatory T cells in long-lasting Graves disease. Via MiXCR, TCRdb re-called the multiplex PCR reads, giving one row per CDR3 protein. In the table there are around 250,000 distinct CDR3 sequences, 20% of which are singletons. The specimen comprised peripheral blood mononuclear cells (PBMCs), sampled at new diagnosis, from a patient treated with antithyroid drugs. The receptors stem from a female donor with Graves disease. The CDR3 runs from the conserved cysteine through the conserved F or W. Each record gives: D gene, J gene, V gene, clone size, CDR3 DNA, CDR3 protein. The D gene is left open where the match is weak. The size of a clone is reported for some rows only, either as once, few or many, or as a class for expanded clones.

.,TRBJ2-7,TRBV11-2,many,TGTGCCAGCAGCTTACCAGGGTCCTCCTACGAGCAGTACTTC,CASSLPGSSYEQYF
.,TRBJ2-7,TRBV6-5,many,TGTGCCAGCAGTTTCCACCGGGACGGGACCTACGAGCAGTACTTC,CASSFHRDGTYEQYF
TRBD2,TRBJ2-1,TRBV5-4,many,TGTGCCAGCAGTCCACAGGGGAAGGGGACTAGCGGGAGGCCGGCCTACAATGAGCAGTTCTTC,CASSPQGKGTSGRPAYNEQFF
.,TRBJ1-5,TRBV5-1,many,TGTGCCAGCAGCTTGGTCGGGGTGAAACAGCCCCAGCATTTT,CASSLVGVKQPQHF
.,TRBJ1-1,TRBV7-3,many,TGTGCCAGCAGCTTGGATCAGGGCTTGAACACTGAAGCTTTCTTT,CASSLDQGLNTEAFF
.,TRBJ2-2,TRBV4-1,many,TGCGCCAGCAGCCGGAGCCTAGCGCATCCCGGGGAGCTGTTTTTT,CASSRSLAHPGELFF
TRBD2,TRBJ2-7,TRBV20-1,.,TGCAGTGCTAGACCTAGCGGGAGGGCCACCTACGAGCAGTACTTC,CSARPSGRATYEQYF
.,TRBJ2-1,TRBV4-3,few,TGCGCCAGCAGCCAAGCCCGATTTGCCCTCTACAATGAGCAGTTCTTC,CASSQARFALYNEQFF
.,TRBJ1-2,TRBV29-1,many,TGCAGCGTTGAATGGGTCGCCTCGGACTATGGCTACACCTTC,CSVEWVASDYGYTF
.,TRBJ2-2,TRBV6-1,many,TGTGCCAGCCAGACCGGGACCACGAACACCGGGGAGCTGTTTTTT,CASQTGTTNTGELFF
.,TRBJ1-2,TRBV20-1,many,TGCAGTGCTAGGGCGGGGTATGGCTACACCTTC,CSARAGYGYTF
.,TRBJ2-4,TRBV19,many,TGTGCCAGCGGAGCGAGGGGCGTCGTAGCCAAAAACATTCAGTACTTC,CASGARGVVAKNIQYF
.,TRBJ1-6,TRBV6-5,.,TGTGCCAGCAGTTACCCCGCCGGCTTGGGGGAGAGTGATTCACCCCTCCACTTT,CASSYPAGLGESDSPLHF
.,TRBJ1-1,TRBV7-2,many,TGTGCCAGCAGCTTACGGCAGAACACTGAAGCTTTCTTT,CASSLRQNTEAFF
.,TRBJ1-5,TRBV10-1,many,TGTGCCAGCAGTTACGATTTCAGGGGACTTAGCAATCAGCCCCAGCATTTT,CASSYDFRGLSNQPQHF
.,TRBJ1-5,TRBV6-1,many,TGTGCCAGCAGTATAGACAGAAGAGATCAGCCCCAGCATTTT,CASSIDRRDQPQHF
.,TRBJ1-6,TRBV12-3/TRBV12-4,many,TGTGCCAGCAGTTTAGGGGAGGGCTTCCTCCACTTT,CASSLGEGFLHF
.,TRBJ1-1,TRBV6-2/TRBV6-3,.,TGTGCCACCCGCCCGTACCTGAACACTGAAGCTTTCTTT,CATRPYLNTEAFF
TRBD1,TRBJ2-2,TRBV7-8,many,TGTGCCAGCAGCTTAGTAGTATTAGGGACAGGCACCGGGGAGCTGTTTTTT,CASSLVVLGTGTGELFF
.,TRBJ1-3,TRBV5-6,.,TGTGCCAGCAGCCCGGACACCGGAAACACCATATATTTT,CASSPDTGNTIYF
TRBD1,TRBJ2-5,TRBV7-8,many,TGTTCTACGAGACAGGGGCTAGAGACCCAGTACTTC,CSTRQGLETQYF
.,TRBJ2-1,TRBV20-1,many,TGCAGTGCTACTACTGTCCTGGGCCTATACAATGAGCAGTTCTTC,CSATTVLGLYNEQFF
TRBD1,TRBJ1-2,TRBV12-3/TRBV12-4,many,TGTGCCAGCAGACCTAACGGACAGGGGTATGGCTACACCTTC,CASRPNGQGYGYTF
.,TRBJ1-4,TRBV6-1,few,TGTGCCAGCAGTGAATTACCTAGAGCTAATGAAAAACTGTTTTTT,CASSELPRANEKLFF
TRBD2,TRBJ2-7,TRBV10-2,.,TGCGCCAGCAGCAAAGGCGGGACTAGCGGCTCCTACGAGCAGTACTTC,CASSKGGTSGSYEQYF
.,TRBJ2-3,TRBV7-2,once,TGTGCCAGCGGTGCGAGGGCAGATACGCAGTATTTT,CASGARADTQYF
.,TRBJ1-5,TRBV3-1,many,TGTGCCAGCAGCCAAGGGGCGTTGAGCAATCAGCCCCAGCATTTT,CASSQGALSNQPQHF
TRBD2,TRBJ2-7,TRBV18,many,TGTGCCAGCTCACCAGTGAGCGGGGCATACTACGAGCAGTACTTC,CASSPVSGAYYEQYF
.,TRBJ2-5,TRBV7-2,many,TGTGCCAGCAGCTCAGGGCAGCAAGAGACCCAGTACTTC,CASSSGQQETQYF
.,TRBJ1-5,TRBV20-1,.,TGCAGTGCTAGGTCCGGCCTCAATCAGCCCCAGCATTTT,CSARSGLNQPQHF
.,TRBJ1-3,TRBV6-2/TRBV6-3,few,TGTGCCAGCAGTTATAGATTTCGGGACACCATATATTTT,CASSYRFRDTIYF
.,TRBJ1-1,TRBV12-3/TRBV12-4,many,TGTGCCAGCAGTTACAGGACTGAAGCTTTCTTT,CASSYRTEAFF
TRBD1,TRBJ1-5,TRBV28,.,TGTGCCAGTCATCAGGCGACAGGGGGTCGGCAGCCCCAGCATTTT,CASHQATGGRQPQHF
.,TRBJ2-7,TRBV7-9,many,TGTGCCAGCAGCTTAGCGGAGGTGGAGAACAACGAGCAGTACTTC,CASSLAEVENNEQYF
TRBD2,TRBJ2-2,TRBV19,few,TGTGCCAGTAGTATCAGGCTTGGCGGGGGGCGAGGCGGGGAGCTGTTTTTT,CASSIRLGGGRGGELFF
.,TRBJ2-5,TRBV5-1,.,TGTGCCGGCAGCTTGTCCGGTCGGGAGACCCAGTACTTC,CAGSLSGRETQYF
.,TRBJ1-1,TRBV4-3,many,TGCGCCAGCAGCCCGTCGTACAGGTTGGGTACTGAAGCTTTCTTT,CASSPSYRLGTEAFF
TRBD1,TRBJ1-4,TRBV5-5,many,TGCGCCAGCAGCCGAGGGACAGTCGCAACTAATGAAAAACTGTTTTTT,CASSRGTVATNEKLFF
.,TRBJ2-1,TRBV11-2,many,TGTGCCAGCAGCTCCGACGGATACTCCTACAATGAGCAGTTCTTC,CASSSDGYSYNEQFF
.,TRBJ2-5,TRBV20-1,many,TGCAGTGCTAGAGGGGAGGAAGAGACCCAGTACTTC,CSARGEEETQYF